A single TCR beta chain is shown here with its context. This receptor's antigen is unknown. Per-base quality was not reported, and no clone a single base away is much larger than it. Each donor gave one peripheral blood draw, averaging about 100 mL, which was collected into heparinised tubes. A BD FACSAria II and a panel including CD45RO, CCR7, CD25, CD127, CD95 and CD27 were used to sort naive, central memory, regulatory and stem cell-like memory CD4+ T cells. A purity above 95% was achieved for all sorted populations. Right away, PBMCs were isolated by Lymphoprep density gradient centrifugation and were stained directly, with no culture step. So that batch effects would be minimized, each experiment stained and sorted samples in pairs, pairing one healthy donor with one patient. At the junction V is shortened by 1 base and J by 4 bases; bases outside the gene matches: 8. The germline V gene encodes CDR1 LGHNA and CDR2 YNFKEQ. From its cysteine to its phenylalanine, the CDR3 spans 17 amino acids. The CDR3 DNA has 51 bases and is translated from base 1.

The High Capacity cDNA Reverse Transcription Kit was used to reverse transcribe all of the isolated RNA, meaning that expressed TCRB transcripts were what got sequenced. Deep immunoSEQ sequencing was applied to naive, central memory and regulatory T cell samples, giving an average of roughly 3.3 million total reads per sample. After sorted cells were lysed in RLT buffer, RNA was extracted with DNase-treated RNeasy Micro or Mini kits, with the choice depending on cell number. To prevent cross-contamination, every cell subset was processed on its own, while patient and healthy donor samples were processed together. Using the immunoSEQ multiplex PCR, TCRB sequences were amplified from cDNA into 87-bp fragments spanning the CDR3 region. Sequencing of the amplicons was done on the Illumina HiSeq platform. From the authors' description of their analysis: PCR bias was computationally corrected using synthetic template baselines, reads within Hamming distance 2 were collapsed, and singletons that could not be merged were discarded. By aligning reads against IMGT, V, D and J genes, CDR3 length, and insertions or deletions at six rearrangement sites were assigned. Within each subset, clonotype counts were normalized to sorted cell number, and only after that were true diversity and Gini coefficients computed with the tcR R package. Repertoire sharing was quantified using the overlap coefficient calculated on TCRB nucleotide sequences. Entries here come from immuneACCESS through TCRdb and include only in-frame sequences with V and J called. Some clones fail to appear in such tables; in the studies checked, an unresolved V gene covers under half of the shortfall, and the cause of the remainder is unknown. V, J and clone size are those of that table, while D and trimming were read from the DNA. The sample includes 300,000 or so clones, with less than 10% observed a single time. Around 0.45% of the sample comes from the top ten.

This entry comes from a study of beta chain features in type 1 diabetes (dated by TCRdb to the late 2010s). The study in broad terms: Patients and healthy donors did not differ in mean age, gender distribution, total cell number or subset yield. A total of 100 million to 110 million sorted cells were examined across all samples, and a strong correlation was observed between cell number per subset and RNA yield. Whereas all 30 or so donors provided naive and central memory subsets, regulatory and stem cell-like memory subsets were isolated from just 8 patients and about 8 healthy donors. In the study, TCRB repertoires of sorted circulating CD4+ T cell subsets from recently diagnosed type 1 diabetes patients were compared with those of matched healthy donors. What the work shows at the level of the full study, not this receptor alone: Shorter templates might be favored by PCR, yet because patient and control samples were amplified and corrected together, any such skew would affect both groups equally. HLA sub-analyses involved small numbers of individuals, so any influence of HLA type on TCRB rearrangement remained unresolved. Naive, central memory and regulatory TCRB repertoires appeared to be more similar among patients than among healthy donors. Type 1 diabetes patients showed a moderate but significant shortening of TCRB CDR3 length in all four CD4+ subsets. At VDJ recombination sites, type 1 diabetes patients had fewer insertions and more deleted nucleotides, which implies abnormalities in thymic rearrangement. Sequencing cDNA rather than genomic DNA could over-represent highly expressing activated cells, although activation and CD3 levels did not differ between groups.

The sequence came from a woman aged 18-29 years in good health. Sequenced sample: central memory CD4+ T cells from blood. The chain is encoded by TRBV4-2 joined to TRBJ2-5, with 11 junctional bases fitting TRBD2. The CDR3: CASSQGGTSGLGETQYF. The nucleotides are TGTGCCAGCAGCCAAGGCGGGACTAGCGGTTTGGGAGAGACCCAGTACTTC.